This T cell receptor (beta chain) derives from a study of T cells in Graves' hyperthyroidism and ophthalmopathy. This clonotype was seen at least ten times. TCR beta CDR3 sequences were amplified from RNA transcripts. In the first-round RT-PCR of the TCR CDR3, the HTBI primer set was used. MiXCR was run by TCRdb on the multiplex PCR reads, yielding one entry per CDR3 protein. The sample shows a few hundred thousand distinct CDR3 sequences, 15% to 18% of them seen only once. The sample was blood. The receptor comes from a woman between 18 and 30 years old with Graves' hyperthyroidism that later progressed to Graves' ophthalmopathy.

The CDR3 is CATTGGEIGGEQFF. As DNA, the CDR3 is TGTGCCACTACAGGAGGGGAGATCGGAGGGGAGCAGTTCTTC. V usage is TRBV2 and J usage is TRBJ2-1; weak D call: TRBD2 (6 bases). Trimming cost V 10 bases and J 10 bases, with 23 bases left between them. Per germline, CDR1 SNHLY and CDR2 FYNNEI. CDR3 size: 14 residues.